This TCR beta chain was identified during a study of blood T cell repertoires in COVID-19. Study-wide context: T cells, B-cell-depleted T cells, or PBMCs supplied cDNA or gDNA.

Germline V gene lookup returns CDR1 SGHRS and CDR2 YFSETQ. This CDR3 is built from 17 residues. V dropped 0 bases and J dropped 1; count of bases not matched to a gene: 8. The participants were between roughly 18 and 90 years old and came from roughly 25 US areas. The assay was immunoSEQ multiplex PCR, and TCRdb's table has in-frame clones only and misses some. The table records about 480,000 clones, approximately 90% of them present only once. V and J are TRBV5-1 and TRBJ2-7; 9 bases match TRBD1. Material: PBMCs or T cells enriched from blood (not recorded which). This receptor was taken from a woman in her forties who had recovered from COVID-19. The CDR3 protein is CASSLDRRGTGSYEQYF. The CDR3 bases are TGCGCCAGCAGCTTGGATCGTAGAGGGACAGGGTCCTACGAGCAGTACTTC.